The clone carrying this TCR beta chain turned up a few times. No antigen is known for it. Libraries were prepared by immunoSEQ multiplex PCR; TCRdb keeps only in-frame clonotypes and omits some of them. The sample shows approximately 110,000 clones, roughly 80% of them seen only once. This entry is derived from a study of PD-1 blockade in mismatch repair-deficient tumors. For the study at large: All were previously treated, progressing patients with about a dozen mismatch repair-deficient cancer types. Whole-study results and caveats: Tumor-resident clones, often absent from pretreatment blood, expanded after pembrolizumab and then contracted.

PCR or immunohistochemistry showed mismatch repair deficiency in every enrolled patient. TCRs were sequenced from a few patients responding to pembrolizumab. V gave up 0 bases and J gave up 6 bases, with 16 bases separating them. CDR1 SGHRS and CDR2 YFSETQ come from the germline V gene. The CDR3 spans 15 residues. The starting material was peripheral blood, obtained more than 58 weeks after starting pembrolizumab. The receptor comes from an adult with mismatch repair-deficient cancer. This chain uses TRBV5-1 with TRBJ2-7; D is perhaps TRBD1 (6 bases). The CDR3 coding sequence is TGCGCCAGCAGCTTGGTACCTACAGGGTTGGGCGAGCAGTACTTC. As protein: CASSLVPTGLGEQYF.